A single TCR beta chain is shown here with its context. In germline, CDR1 is PRHDT, CDR2 FYEKMQ (reference sequence). CDR3 size: 15 residues. With 2 bases clipped from V and 6 bases from J, the junction kept 7 bases outside the gene matches. The data belong to a study of response to subunit inactivated influenza vaccine. Each CDR3 protein is one row after TCRdb ran MiXCR on the RT-PCR reads. The sample has about 540,000 distinct CDR3 sequences, under 25% seen once. Another study also made use of these data, one on T cells expressing NK-cell markers. That study adds: A 5'RACE template switching approach incorporating UMIs was used to make TCR beta cDNA. An anti-gamma-delta TCR antibody was added in several experiments. It restricted sorting to alpha-beta TCR-expressing T cells. About six donors carried dominant NKG2C+ clonotypes that made up roughly 1.0-7.0% of their CD8+ T cells.

The chain is built from TRBV13 and TRBJ2-7; TRBD2 matches at 10 bases. This TCR derives from a man aged 45-65 years who received an inactivated influenza vaccine. This material consisted of CD4+ T cells sorted from PBMCs, taken about 12 days after vaccination. The CDR3 reads CASSLRPSGRGEQYF. The CDR3, as DNA: TGTGCCAGCAGCTTACGGCCTAGCGGGAGAGGCGAGCAGTACTTC.